This T cell receptor beta chain was sequenced in a study of long-term antiretroviral therapy in people with HIV. Germline CDR1 and CDR2: SGHRS and YFSETQ. The CDR3 is 15 residues long. The V segment lost 0 bases and the J segment 5 bases; nucleotides outside the gene matches: 1. As to this clone: Its antigen is undetermined. At the DNA level, this CDR3 is encoded by other sequences in the same sample as well.

At least one PBMC sample before ART and at least two after were required. Study-level results: Sampling of blood ran from about 2003 to 2017, and older ART regimens were possibly in use.

It was version v3.0 of the immunoSEQ assay that was run at survey level. Using immunoSEQ multiplex PCR, the repertoire was profiled, and TCRdb retains in-frame clones only, with some absent. This sample has about 30,000 clones; about 94% occur once, and the top ten carry about 3%. This chain joins TRBV5-1 and TRBJ2-2; 10 bases are shared with TRBD2. The receptor was derived from a man aged 50 or older with HIV. The sample consisted of unsorted PBMCs, taken 7.4 years after starting antiretroviral therapy. CDR3 residues: CASSLASGGTGELFF. CDR3 coding DNA: TGCGCCAGCAGCTTGGCTAGCGGGGGTACCGGGGAGCTGTTTTTT.